The T cell receptor (beta chain) under discussion was sequenced for a study of T cells in Graves' hyperthyroidism and ophthalmopathy. Study-wide background: The authors collected peripheral blood at initial diagnosis, before any treatment.

V lost 0 bases, J lost 6 bases, and 6 bases lay in between. Germline V CDR1 and CDR2: KGHSH, LQKENI. CDR3 length: 13 amino acids. No progression to ophthalmopathy during 18 months of follow-up defined stable disease. Diagnoses used clinical symptoms, serum thyroxine and TRAb, thyroid ultrasound and orbital computed tomography. Study-level results: In blood, most of the thyroid clonotypes expanded above 0.001 were also present.

This clonotype was seen more than once but under ten times. Its antigen is as yet unknown. Amplified regions were TCR beta CDR3 sequences from RNA transcripts. Primed by the HTBI set, a first-round RT-PCR was run on the TCR CDR3. TCRdb reprocessed the multiplex PCR reads with MiXCR, giving one entry per CDR3 protein. The repertoire includes roughly 300,000 distinct CDR3 sequences, under 25% of them detected once, and under 55% sits in the top ten. The sequenced sample consisted of blood. The TCR comes from a woman aged 45-65 years with Graves' hyperthyroidism. The V gene is TRBV18, the J gene TRBJ1-5, with D uncertain. The CDR3 region has the DNA TGTGCCAGCTCACCACCCGGAGGTCAGCCCCAGCATTTT. Translated: CASSPPGGQPQHF.